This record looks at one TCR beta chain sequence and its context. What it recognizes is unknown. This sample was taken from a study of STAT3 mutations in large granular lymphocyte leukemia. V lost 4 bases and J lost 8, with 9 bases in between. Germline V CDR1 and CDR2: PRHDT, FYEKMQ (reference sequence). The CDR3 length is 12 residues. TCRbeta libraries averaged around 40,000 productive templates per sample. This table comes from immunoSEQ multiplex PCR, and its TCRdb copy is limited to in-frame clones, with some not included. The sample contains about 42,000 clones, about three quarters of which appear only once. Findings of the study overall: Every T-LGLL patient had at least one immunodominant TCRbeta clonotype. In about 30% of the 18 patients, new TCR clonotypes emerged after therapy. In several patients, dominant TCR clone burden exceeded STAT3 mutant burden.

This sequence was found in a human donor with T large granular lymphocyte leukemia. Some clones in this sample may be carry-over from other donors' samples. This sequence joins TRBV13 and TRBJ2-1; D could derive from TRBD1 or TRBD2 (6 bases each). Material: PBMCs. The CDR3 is CASSSRGDEQFF. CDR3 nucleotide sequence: TGTGCCAGCAGCTCGAGGGGGGATGAGCAGTTCTTC.